A selection of T cell receptor beta chains follows, all from one sample in a study of neoadjuvant nivolumab and ipilimumab in lung cancer. Measured with immunoSEQ multiplex PCR; TCRdb has only the in-frame clones, and not every one. This table holds 6,500 to 9,000 clones, roughly 77% found once. The source was adjacent normal lung tissue, collected after neoadjuvant nivolumab, alone or with ipilimumab, at or shortly before surgery. The receptors come from an adult with non-small cell lung cancer. CDR3s include the opening cysteine and the closing phenylalanine or tryptophan. The D gene is left open where the match is weak. A clone size is listed for some rows: how often the clone was seen (once, few, many), or a class if it is expanded.

TRBJ1-3 NA TRBV11-2 TRBD1 TGTGCCAGCAGCCCCGGGACAGGGGGAAACACCATATATTTT CASSPGTGGNTIYF
TRBJ2-7 NA TRBV18 TRBD2 TGTGCCAGCTCACCTCCGGGACTAGCGGGGTATTACGAGCAGTACTTC CASSPPGLAGYYEQYF
TRBJ2-3 NA TRBV5-1 NA TGCGCCAGCAGCTTTAGGGGCCTGAGCACAGATACGCAGTATTTT CASSFRGLSTDTQYF
TRBJ2-5 NA TRBV15 TRBD2 TGTGCCACCAGCAGAGGCGAAATAGCGGGGGGGCAAGAGACCCAGTACTTC CATSRGEIAGGQETQYF
TRBJ2-5 few TRBV15 TRBD1 TGTGCCACCAGCAAGACAGGGGGAGAGACCCAGTACTTC CATSKTGGETQYF
TRBJ2-5 NA TRBV29-1 TRBD1 TGCAGCGTGGACAGGGAAGAGACCCAGTACTTC CSVDREETQYF
TRBJ1-5 once TRBV5-5 NA TGTGCCAGCAGCTTGGAGGCAGGACGGCAGCCCCAGCATTTT CASSLEAGRQPQHF
TRBJ2-1 few TRBV19 NA TGTGCCAGTAGAGGCGGTTACAATGAGCAGTTCTTC CASRGGYNEQFF
TRBJ2-3 NA TRBV29-1 NA TGCAGCGTTGAAGATCGGCGGGCTCATTTCAGCACAGATACGCAGTATTTT CSVEDRRAHFSTDTQYF
TRBJ1-2 NA TRBV30 NA TGTGCCTGGGGAGAAGGCCAGCACTATGGCTACACCTTC CAWGEGQHYGYTF
TRBJ1-2 NA TRBV4-1 NA TGCGCCAGCAGCCAGAGGACAGAATATGGCTACACCTTC CASSQRTEYGYTF
TRBJ1-6 NA TRBV2 TRBD1 TGTGCCAGCAGCTTCGACAGGGGATATTCACCCCTCCACTTT CASSFDRGYSPLHF
TRBJ1-1 NA TRBV18 NA TGTGCCAGCTCACCACCTAACAGGGCCATTGGGTTTACTGAAGCTTTCTTT CASSPPNRAIGFTEAFF
TRBJ1-1 NA TRBV5-1 TRBD1 TGCGCCAGCAGCTCCCGACAGGGGGCGAACACTGAAGCTTTCTTT CASSSRQGANTEAFF